This T cell receptor (beta chain) was recovered during a study of T-cell reconstitution after alpha-beta-depleted transplantation in children. General study results and limits: Surviving recipient cells, namely T cells and thymic progenitors, were the source of high day-60 TCRbeta diversity in some patients.

Unique molecular identifiers were incorporated during preparation of the TCRbeta library. TCRdb independently ran MiXCR on the PCR reads; one entry per CDR3 protein. The sample consists of approximately 89,000 distinct CDR3 sequences, 15% to 17% of them appearing once. With respect to this clonotype: The antigen remains unidentified. The final CDR3 position lacks the conserved phenylalanine or tryptophan, pointing to a likely read error.

The V end lost 2 bases, the J end lost 0 bases, and 9 bases lay between the germline ends. Germline values: CDR1 SGHRS, CDR2 YFSETQ. This CDR3 contains 15 residues. The receptor's source is a male patient between 2 and 15 years old who had a stem cell transplant for acute lymphoblastic leukemia, so the T cells may come from the graft donor. The chain combines TRBV5-1 with TRBJ1-3; a weak D match, TRBD1 (5 bases). The specimen comprised PBMCs, mostly from graft donor cells, sampled 180 days after TCRalphabeta/CD19-depleted stem cell transplant. The CDR3 nucleotides are TGCGCCAGCAGCTTCGGCAGGGTCTCTGGAAACACCATATATCTT. This translates into CASSFGRVSGNTIYL.